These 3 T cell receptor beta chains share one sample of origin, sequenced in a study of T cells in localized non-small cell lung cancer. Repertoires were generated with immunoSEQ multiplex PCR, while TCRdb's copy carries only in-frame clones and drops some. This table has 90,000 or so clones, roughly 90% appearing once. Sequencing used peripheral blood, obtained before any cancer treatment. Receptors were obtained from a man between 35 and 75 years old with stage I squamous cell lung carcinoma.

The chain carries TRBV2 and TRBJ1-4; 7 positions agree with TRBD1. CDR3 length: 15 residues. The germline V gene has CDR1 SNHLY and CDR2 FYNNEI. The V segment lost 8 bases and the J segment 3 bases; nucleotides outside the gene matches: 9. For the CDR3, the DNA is TGTGCCAGCCACATTCAAGGGACAGCTAATGAAAAACTGTTTTTT. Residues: CASHIQGTANEKLFF.

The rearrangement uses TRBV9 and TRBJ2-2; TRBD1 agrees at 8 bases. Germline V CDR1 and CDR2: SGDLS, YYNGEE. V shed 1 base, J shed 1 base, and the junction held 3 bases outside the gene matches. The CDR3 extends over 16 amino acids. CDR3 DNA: TGTGCCAGCAGCGTATTGGACAGGGAGAACACCGGGGAGCTGTTTTTT. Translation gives CASSVLDRENTGELFF.

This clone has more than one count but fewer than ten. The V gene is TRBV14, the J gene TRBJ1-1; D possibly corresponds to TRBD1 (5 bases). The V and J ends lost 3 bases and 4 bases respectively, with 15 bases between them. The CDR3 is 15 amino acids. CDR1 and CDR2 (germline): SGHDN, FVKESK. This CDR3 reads CASSQSLSGRTEAFF. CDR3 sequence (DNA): TGTGCCAGCAGCCAGTCGTTGTCAGGGCGCACTGAAGCTTTCTTT.